A selection of T cell receptor beta chains follows, all from one sample in a study of shared clonotypes between healthy human individuals. Clones were sequenced by immunoSEQ multiplex PCR, and TCRdb holds only the in-frame ones, with some missing. Counted here are more than 550,000 clones, about 90% occurring once; the ten biggest clones make up about 34%. Input material: memory CD8+ T cells from PBMCs. Receptors originate from a man aged 18-30 years in good health. Some clones in this sample may be carry-over from other donors' samples. CDR3s leave out the opening cysteine and the closing phenylalanine or tryptophan. The order of the fields is J gene, V gene, CDR3 protein.

TRBJ2-1,TRBV4-1,ASSPSGSAYNEQF
TRBJ2-2,TRBV7-8,ASTPGGAGELF
TRBJ1-2,TRBV30,AWSVLGRNYGYT
TRBJ2-7,TRBV28,ASSPGREVEQY
TRBJ2-3,TRBV4-1,ASSHNSDTQY
TRBJ2-5,TRBV10-3,AISEAGAPPETQY
TRBJ1-1,TRBV29-1,SVEGGGGQRILNTEAF
TRBJ1-1,TRBV27,ASSLSLGTEAF
TRBJ1-5,TRBV5-1,ASSLGAGSNQPQH
TRBJ2-1,TRBV15,ATSPRRENNEQF
TRBJ2-7,TRBV25-1,ASSLAGGPIEQY
TRBJ2-5,TRBV7-9,ASSLAGFQETQY
TRBJ2-5,TRBV7-9,ASSPADRAQTQY
TRBJ2-5,TRBV2,ASSNRLGGETQY
TRBJ1-1,TRBV4-1,ASRRILPGDTEAF
TRBJ2-1,TRBV28,ASSFASGRANNEQF
TRBJ2-7,TRBV28,ASRDSFLGEQY
TRBJ2-1,TRBV28,ASSYNEQF
TRBJ2-2,TRBV7-9,ASSSTGGARSGELF
TRBJ1-1,TRBV4-1,ASSQGGGWNTEAF
TRBJ2-7,TRBV2,ASSAQVMGAGSYEQY
TRBJ2-7,TRBV5-1,ASSLYGEGLAGVQNEQY
TRBJ2-7,TRBV4-1,ASSQVGRAYEQY
TRBJ1-5,TRBV6-1,ASSLLPQPQH
TRBJ2-7,TRBV28,ASSQLTGFYEQY
TRBJ2-2,TRBV7-6,ASSLWDSHTGELF
TRBJ1-2,TRBV29-1,SVSGSYYGYT
TRBJ2-7,TRBV9,ASSVVASEYYEQY
TRBJ2-1,TRBV18,ASSPPDLPSYNEQF
TRBJ1-3,TRBV7-2,ASSLYIGAASGNTIY
TRBJ1-5,TRBV5-5,ASSIGRTAQPQH
TRBJ1-1,TRBV27,ASSLQGAVTEAF
TRBJ1-1,TRBV7-8,ASSFPTLGLDTEAF
TRBJ1-5,TRBV7-9,ASSSTQDRSQGPQH
TRBJ2-3,TRBV27,ASSFVRTDTQY
TRBJ2-7,TRBV27,ASSGSYEQY
TRBJ2-7,TRBV4-3,ASSQEIERDLGAYEQY
TRBJ1-2,TRBV6-5,ASSPPGQGGNGYT
TRBJ1-2,TRBV27,ASSLLWTGGAYSYGYT
TRBJ2-7,TRBV27,ASSPRGQSSYEQY
TRBJ2-1,TRBV19,ASSTGEVHNEQF
TRBJ2-7,TRBV7-7,ASSLGQGATYEQY
TRBJ1-2,TRBV28,ASSLGSVHGYT
TRBJ2-1,TRBV14,ASSQDWRLAGGPRDNEQF
TRBJ2-7,TRBV19,ASSIEGSEQY
TRBJ2-1,TRBV28,ASSPGRWGEYNEQF
TRBJ1-1,TRBV6-5,ASSYSEGNTEAF
TRBJ2-4,TRBV9,ASSEGSAPKNIQY
TRBJ1-1,TRBV5-1,ASSDQGFEAF
TRBJ1-4,TRBV2,ASSRRKTPGQITRGLF
TRBJ2-1,TRBV9,ASSPSGRAGDEQF
TRBJ1-2,TRBV7-8,ASSPSRRGNYGYT
TRBJ1-1,TRBV29-1,SVEETENTEAF